This T cell receptor (beta chain) was profiled in a study of cytomegalovirus exposure and HLA in healthy donors. 13 Jbeta primers and 60 Vbeta primers were used for the PCR. Produced via immunoSEQ multiplex PCR; TCRdb's table is partial and in-frame only. Of about 200,000 clones listed, about 78% are singletons. The CDR3 covers 14 residues. In germline, CDR1 is GTSNPN, CDR2 SVGIG (reference sequence). V gave up 0 bases and J gave up 2 bases, with 8 bases separating them. The chain couples TRBV30 to TRBJ1-3; tentative D call: TRBD1 (6 bases). This clonotype was sampled from a male donor in good health and CMV-seronegative. Material: PBMCs. In nucleotides, the CDR3 is TGTGCCTGGAGTGTACCAGGGGCTGGAAACACCATATATTTT. It yields the protein CAWSVPGAGNTIYF.